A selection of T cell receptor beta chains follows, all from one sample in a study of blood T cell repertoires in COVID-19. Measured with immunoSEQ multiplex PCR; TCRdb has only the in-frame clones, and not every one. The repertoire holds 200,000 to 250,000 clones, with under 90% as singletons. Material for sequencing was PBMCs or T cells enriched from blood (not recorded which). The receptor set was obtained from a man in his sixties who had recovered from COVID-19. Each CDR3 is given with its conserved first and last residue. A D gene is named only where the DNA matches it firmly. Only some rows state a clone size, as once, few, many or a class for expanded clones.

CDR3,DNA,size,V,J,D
CASSPTGLGYTF,TGTGCCAGCAGCCCGACAGGCTTAGGCTACACCTTC,.,TRBV7-9,TRBJ1-2,.
CASRVGPNYGYTF,TGTGCCAGTAGGGTGGGGCCCAACTATGGCTACACCTTC,few,TRBV19,TRBJ1-2,.
CASKAGESNTEAFF,TGTGCCAGCAAGGCGGGGGAATCGAACACTGAAGCTTTCTTT,.,TRBV7-8,TRBJ1-1,.
CASSVVSGGRDTQYF,TGTGCCAGCAGCGTAGTCTCGGGGGGTAGAGATACGCAGTATTTT,.,TRBV9,TRBJ2-3,TRBD2
CASSPGREGSPLHF,TGTGCCAGCAGCCCGGGGAGGGAAGGTTCACCCCTCCACTTT,.,TRBV5-6,TRBJ1-6,.
CAISGIAQGLDYGYTF,TGTGCCATCAGTGGGATAGCCCAGGGGCTGGACTATGGCTACACCTTC,.,TRBV10-3,TRBJ1-2,.
CASSAQGEWDTEAFF,TGTGCCAGCAGCGCCCAGGGGGAGTGGGACACTGAAGCTTTCTTT,.,TRBV13,TRBJ1-1,TRBD1
CASSERQGRGQPQHF,TGTGCCAGCAGTGAACGCCAGGGAAGGGGTCAGCCCCAGCATTTT,.,TRBV6-1,TRBJ1-5,.
CASSSPLGGVSYNEQFF,TGTGCCAGCAGCTCCCCTCTGGGGGGGGTCTCCTACAATGAGCAGTTCTTC,.,TRBV7-2,TRBJ2-1,TRBD2
CASSASGGDTGELFF,TGTGCCAGCAGCGCGAGCGGGGGGGACACCGGGGAGCTGTTTTTT,.,TRBV9,TRBJ2-2,TRBD2
CASSDRDEAFF,TGCGCCAGCAGTGACAGGGATGAAGCTTTCTTT,.,TRBV10-2,TRBJ1-1,.
CASSQTTQGLNEQYF,TGTGCCAGCTCACAAACAACGCAGGGTCTCAACGAGCAGTACTTC,.,TRBV18,TRBJ2-7,.
CASSKETYTGELFF,TGTGCCAGCAGCAAGGAGACCTACACCGGGGAGCTGTTTTTT,.,TRBV5-6,TRBJ2-2,.
CASSLGEGQPQHF,TGTGCCAGCAGCTTAGGGGAGGGACAGCCCCAGCATTTT,.,TRBV11-2,TRBJ1-5,.
CATSRGQGAIYEQYF,TGTGCCACCAGCAGGGGACAGGGGGCAATCTACGAGCAGTACTTC,.,TRBV15,TRBJ2-7,TRBD1
CASSAGGRITEAFF,TGTGCCAGTTCGGCAGGGGGGCGCATTACTGAAGCTTTCTTT,.,TRBV6-5,TRBJ1-1,TRBD1
CASSANAFGEQYF,TGTGCCAGCAGTGCGAACGCCTTCGGGGAGCAGTACTTC,.,TRBV2,TRBJ2-7,.
CASRPRGGNEQYF,TGTGCCAGCAGACCCCGGGGGGGAAACGAGCAGTACTTC,.,TRBV14,TRBJ2-7,TRBD2
CASSRTAAYGYTF,TGTGCCAGCAGTAGGACTGCGGCCTATGGCTACACCTTC,.,TRBV12-3/TRBV12-4,TRBJ1-2,.
CASSTTGMGHSEAFF,TGCGCCAGCAGTACTACAGGTATGGGACACTCTGAAGCTTTCTTT,.,TRBV10-2,TRBJ1-1,.
CASSSTRSGEQYF,TGTGCCAGCAGCTCAACACGATCTGGCGAGCAGTACTTC,.,TRBV11-3,TRBJ2-7,.
CASSLRWGDTEAFF,TGTGCCAGCAGCTTACGTTGGGGGGACACTGAAGCTTTCTTT,few,TRBV11-2,TRBJ1-1,.
CASSSGYGYTF,TGTGCCAGCTCTTCAGGTTATGGCTACACCTTC,.,TRBV18,TRBJ1-2,.
CASSQGRWGYTF,TGCGCCAGCAGCCAAGGTCGGTGGGGCTACACCTTC,.,TRBV4-3,TRBJ1-2,.
CASSVGGPLNTEAFF,TGTGCCAGCAGCGTAGGGGGCCCGTTGAACACTGAAGCTTTCTTT,.,TRBV9,TRBJ1-1,.
CATSGQVLQETQYF,TGTGCCACCAGCGGACAGGTATTACAAGAGACCCAGTACTTC,.,TRBV15,TRBJ2-5,TRBD1
CALSQGPIPDTQYF,TGTGCCTTAAGCCAGGGGCCCATCCCAGATACGCAGTATTTT,.,TRBV30,TRBJ2-3,.
CASSYRQGGSPLHF,TGTGCCAGCAGTTACCGGCAGGGGGGTTCACCCCTCCACTTT,.,TRBV6-5,TRBJ1-6,TRBD1
CASSFLDRAGEQYF,TGCGCCAGCAGCTTTTTGGACAGGGCGGGCGAGCAGTACTTC,few,TRBV5-1,TRBJ2-7,TRBD1
CASSLGGSASYGYTF,TGTGCCAGCAGCTTAGGCGGCAGCGCGTCCTATGGCTACACCTTC,few,TRBV7-2,TRBJ1-2,.
CASSGLSGGTEAFF,TGTGCCAGCAGCGGACTATCAGGGGGCACTGAAGCTTTCTTT,.,TRBV5-5,TRBJ1-1,TRBD1
CASSRRTGPMDSPLHF,TGTGCCAGCAGCAGGCGGACAGGGCCAATGGACTCACCCCTCCACTTT,few,TRBV5-5,TRBJ1-6,TRBD1
CASSDPRFTGELFF,TGCGCCAGCAGCGACCCTAGGTTCACCGGGGAGCTGTTTTTT,few,TRBV4-1,TRBJ2-2,.
CAWGPDLRGEQYF,TGTGCCTGGGGCCCGGATTTACGGGGCGAGCAGTACTTC,.,TRBV30,TRBJ2-7,.
CASSVEQWVEAFF,TGTGCCAGCAGTGTCGAACAGTGGGTTGAAGCTTTCTTT,once,TRBV2,TRBJ1-1,.
CASSSNRVTGDGGYTF,TGTGCCAGCAGCTCAAACCGGGTGACAGGGGATGGTGGCTACACCTTC,.,TRBV7-8,TRBJ1-2,TRBD1
CASSQASGAAGEETQYF,TGTGCCAGCAGCCAAGCTAGCGGGGCCGCGGGTGAAGAGACCCAGTACTTC,.,TRBV4-2,TRBJ2-5,TRBD2
CASSQTQSGTGGKDEQFF,TGCGCCAGCAGCCAAACCCAATCCGGGACAGGGGGCAAGGATGAGCAGTTCTTC,.,TRBV4-3,TRBJ2-1,TRBD1
CASSPQRGRNTGELFF,TGTGCCAGCAGCCCCCAGCGGGGGAGGAACACCGGGGAGCTGTTTTTT,.,TRBV11-1,TRBJ2-2,TRBD2
CASSLISGVTNEKLFF,TGTGCCAGCAGCTTAATATCCGGGGTGACTAATGAAAAACTGTTTTTT,.,TRBV7-8,TRBJ1-4,.
CASSLSRNEKLFF,TGTGCCAGCAGCTTATCTCGTAATGAAAAACTGTTTTTT,.,TRBV7-2,TRBJ1-4,.
CASSVDRGSYNEQFF,TGTGCCAGCAGCGTAGACAGGGGCTCCTACAATGAGCAGTTCTTC,.,TRBV9,TRBJ2-1,TRBD1
CASSPTRTGPRGTGELFF,TGTGCCAGCAGCCCTACCCGAACGGGGCCTCGGGGGACCGGGGAGCTGTTTTTT,few,TRBV5-4,TRBJ2-2,.
CASSQGGGLGAYEQYF,TGTGCCAGCAGCCAAGGGGGGGGGCTTGGAGCCTACGAGCAGTACTTC,.,TRBV4-2,TRBJ2-7,.
CASSRGQNNEQFF,TGTGCCAGCAGCCGAGGACAGAACAATGAGCAGTTCTTC,once,TRBV5-6,TRBJ2-1,.
CASSSATVSGYTF,TGCGCCAGCAGCTCAGCGACAGTTTCGGGCTACACCTTC,few,TRBV5-1,TRBJ1-2,.
CASSSRTGGLAGELFF,TGCGCCAGCAGCAGCCGGACAGGGGGTTTGGCCGGGGAGCTGTTTTTT,.,TRBV5-1,TRBJ2-2,TRBD1
CASSPTYEQYF,TGTGCCAGCAGCCCCACTTACGAGCAGTACTTC,.,TRBV7-8,TRBJ2-7,.